This record looks at one T cell receptor (beta chain) sequence and its context. The authors' processing: Quantification of nucleated cells was approximated via reference gene primer amplification. Clones were read by immunoSEQ multiplex PCR, and TCRdb kept only the in-frame ones, dropping some. For V, J and clone size, that table is used; D and trimming come from the DNA. The table records roughly 410,000 clones, about 91% of them present only once. This CDR3 has 11 residues. V was pared by 5 bases and J by 10 bases, with 9 bases between. The V gene's germline CDR1 is SGHVS and CDR2 FQNEAQ. The data stem from a study of blood T cell repertoires in COVID-19.

The sample consisted of peripheral blood. The rearrangement joins TRBV7-8 to TRBJ2-1, with no clear D. This receptor was obtained from a woman in her 40s with COVID-19, enrolled during active disease. This CDR3 reads CASSRHLEQFF. CDR3 bases: TGTGCCAGCAGCCGCCACTTGGAGCAGTTCTTC.